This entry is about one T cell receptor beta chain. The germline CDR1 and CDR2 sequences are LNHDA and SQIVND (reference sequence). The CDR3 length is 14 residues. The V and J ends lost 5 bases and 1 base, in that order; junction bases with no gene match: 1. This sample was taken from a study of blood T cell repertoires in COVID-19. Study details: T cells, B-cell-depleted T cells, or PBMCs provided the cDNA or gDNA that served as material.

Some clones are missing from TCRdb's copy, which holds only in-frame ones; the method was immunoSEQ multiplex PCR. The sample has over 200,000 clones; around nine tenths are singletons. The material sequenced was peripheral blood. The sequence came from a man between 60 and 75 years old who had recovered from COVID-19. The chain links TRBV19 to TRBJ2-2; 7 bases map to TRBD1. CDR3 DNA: TGTGCCAGTAGTCGACAGGGGAACACCGGGGAGCTGTTTTTT. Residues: CASSRQGNTGELFF.